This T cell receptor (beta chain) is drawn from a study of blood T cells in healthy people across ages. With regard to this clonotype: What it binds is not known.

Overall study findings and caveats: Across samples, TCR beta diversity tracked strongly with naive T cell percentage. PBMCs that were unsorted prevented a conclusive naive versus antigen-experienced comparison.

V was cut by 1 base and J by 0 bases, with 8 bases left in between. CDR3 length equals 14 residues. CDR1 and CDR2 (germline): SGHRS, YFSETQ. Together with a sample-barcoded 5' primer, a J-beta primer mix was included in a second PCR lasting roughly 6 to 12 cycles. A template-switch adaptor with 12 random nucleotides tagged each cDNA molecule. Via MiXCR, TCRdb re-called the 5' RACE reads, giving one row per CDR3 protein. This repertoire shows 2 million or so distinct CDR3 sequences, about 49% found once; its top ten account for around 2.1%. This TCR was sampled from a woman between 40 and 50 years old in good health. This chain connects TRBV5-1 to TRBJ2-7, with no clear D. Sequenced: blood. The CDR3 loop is CASSLPGISYEQYF. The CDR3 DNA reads TGCGCCAGCAGCTTGCCAGGAATCTCCTACGAGCAGTACTTC.